The 5 T cell receptor beta chains below come from one sample, sequenced in a study of cytomegalovirus exposure and HLA in healthy donors. PCR primers comprised 60 Vbeta and 13 Jbeta primers. The assay was immunoSEQ multiplex PCR, and TCRdb's table has in-frame clones only and misses some. The sample has approximately 150,000 clones, 70% to 90% seen once. Sequenced material: PBMCs. These TCRs come from a woman aged 40 to 50 in good health and CMV-seropositive.

This chain uses TRBV5-1 with TRBJ2-1; 8 nucleotides line up with TRBD2. Germline CDR1 SGHRS, CDR2 YFSETQ. V lost 4 bases to trimming and J lost 6 bases; unmatched junction nucleotides: 6. The CDR3 spans 14 residues. The CDR3, as DNA: TGCGCCAGCAGCCCTGGGGCGGGGGGCAATGAGCAGTTCTTC. Translated, it gives CASSPGAGGNEQFF.

The chain couples TRBV4-2 to TRBJ2-3, with 8 positions matching TRBD2. Trimming removed 4 bases from V and 7 bases from J; junction bases left unmatched: 13. Germline V gene data show CDR1 as LGHNA and CDR2 as YNFKEQ. The CDR3 contains 16 residues. CDR3 in DNA: TGTGCCAGCAGCCCCTCGGGTAGCGGGGACATGCATACGCAGTATTTT. Translating it yields CASSPSGSGDMHTQYF.

The DNA for the CDR3 is TGTGCCAGCAGTGTTGAGGGACAGGGGGCTTCTGGCTACACCTTC. Translation: CASSVEGQGASGYTF. The rearrangement uses TRBV2 and TRBJ1-2; 12 nucleotides line up with TRBD1. The CDR3 is 15 residues long. V trimming: 4 bases; J trimming: 7 bases; junction bases outside the gene matches: 7. Germline values: CDR1 SNHLY, CDR2 FYNNEI.

The rearrangement uses TRBV6-5 and TRBJ2-1, with 8 bases matching TRBD2. V shed 6 bases and J 5 bases; nucleotides not matched to a gene: 6. This CDR3 region has 14 residues. Germline lookup yields CDR1 MNHEY and CDR2 SVGAGI. The CDR3 sequence is CASSPYGGDNEQFF. The CDR3 DNA follows: TGTGCCAGCAGCCCCTACGGGGGGGACAATGAGCAGTTCTTC.

The J gene is TRBJ1-5, the V gene TRBV27, with D possibly matching TRBD1 (5 bases). Between the trimmed V and J ends, which lost 0 bases and 6 bases, there was a span of 18 bases. Germline CDR1 MNHEY, CDR2 SMNVEV (reference sequence). CDR3 length: 17 amino acids. CDR3 nucleotides: TGTGCCAGCAGTTTATCGGCGGGTGATGCGGGGGGTCAGCCCCAGCATTTT. Translated: CASSLSAGDAGGQPQHF.